A selection of T cell receptor beta chains follows, all from one sample in a study of blood T cell repertoires in COVID-19. Sequenced by immunoSEQ multiplex PCR; TCRdb stores in-frame clones only, minus some. Of some 430,000 clones listed, roughly 91% are singletons. Sequenced input: PBMCs or T cells enriched from blood (not recorded which). These receptors were collected from a man younger than 35 who had recovered from COVID-19. Both conserved end residues are part of each CDR3. D genes are given only for firm matches. Size tells how often a clone was seen (once, few, many) or the class of an expanded clone, and some rows leave it out.

cdr3_nt cdr3_aa d_call clone_size j_call v_call
TGTGCCAGCAGCTTATCCAGCGGGGGATTTTACAATGAGCAGTTCTTC CASSLSSGGFYNEQFF TRBD2 . TRBJ2-1 TRBV7-8
TGTGCCACCAGTGATTCAACGGGAGGCTTCTACAATGAGCAGTTCTTC CATSDSTGGFYNEQFF TRBD2 . TRBJ2-1 TRBV24-1
TGTGCCAGCAAGTTCGGCCAGGGCTTGACCGGGGAGCTGTTTTTT CASKFGQGLTGELFF . . TRBJ2-2 TRBV2
TGTGCCAGCAGCTTAGCGGGAGGAGATACGCAGTATTTT CASSLAGGDTQYF . . TRBJ2-3 TRBV7-9
TGCGCCAGCAGCCCGGGGTGGAACACCGGGGAGCTGTTTTTT CASSPGWNTGELFF . . TRBJ2-2 TRBV5-1
TGTGCCAGCAGACGTGGGGGACAGGCGTACTACGAGCAGTACTTC CASRRGGQAYYEQYF TRBD1 few TRBJ2-7 TRBV2
TGTGCCACCAGTGATCCAGGGCAGGGGAAATATGGCTACACCTTC CATSDPGQGKYGYTF . . TRBJ1-2 TRBV24-1
TGCGCCAGCAGCCTACTACTAGCGGGGCAAGAGACCCAGTACTTC CASSLLLAGQETQYF TRBD2 . TRBJ2-5 TRBV4-1
TGTGCCAGCAGCAACAGTATAGCGGGAGGCGAGCAGTACTTC CASSNSIAGGEQYF TRBD2 . TRBJ2-7 TRBV11-2
TGTGCCATCAGCACAGTGGTCGGAAACACCATATATTTT CAISTVVGNTIYF . . TRBJ1-3 TRBV10-3
TGCGCCAGCAGCCAAAGGACTAGCGGGGATAATACCGGGGAGCTGTTTTTT CASSQRTSGDNTGELFF TRBD2 few TRBJ2-2 TRBV4-1
TGTGCCATCAGAGAAGAGGACAGACCCTACGAGCAGTACTTC CAIREEDRPYEQYF . . TRBJ2-7 TRBV10-3
TGTGCCAGCAGCTCCAGATATACCTGGGACTCACCGGAGCAGTACTTC CASSSRYTWDSPEQYF . . TRBJ2-7 TRBV7-9
TGTGCCAGCAGTTCTGGTAGAGTAGCAGATACGCAGTATTTT CASSSGRVADTQYF . . TRBJ2-3 TRBV6-5
TGTGCCAGCAGTCGAGGACAGGGGGCGGGCTACACCTTC CASSRGQGAGYTF TRBD1 . TRBJ1-2 TRBV12-3/TRBV12-4
TGTGCCAGCACCCTTACATCCAATCAGCCCCAGCATTTT CASTLTSNQPQHF . . TRBJ1-5 TRBV2
TGTGCCAGCAGTACACAGGGTTCCCACGAGCAGTACTTC CASSTQGSHEQYF . . TRBJ2-7 TRBV25-1
TGTGCCAGCAGCTTAGGTGTTAGGACAGGGGGAGAAAAACTGTTTTTT CASSLGVRTGGEKLFF TRBD1 once TRBJ1-4 TRBV11-2
TGTGCCAGCAGCCCCCTGCGCTCTGGAAACACCATATATTTT CASSPLRSGNTIYF . . TRBJ1-3 TRBV27
TGTGCCAGCAGTAGGGACAGATATAGCAATCAGCCCCAGCATTTT CASSRDRYSNQPQHF TRBD1 . TRBJ1-5 TRBV6-5